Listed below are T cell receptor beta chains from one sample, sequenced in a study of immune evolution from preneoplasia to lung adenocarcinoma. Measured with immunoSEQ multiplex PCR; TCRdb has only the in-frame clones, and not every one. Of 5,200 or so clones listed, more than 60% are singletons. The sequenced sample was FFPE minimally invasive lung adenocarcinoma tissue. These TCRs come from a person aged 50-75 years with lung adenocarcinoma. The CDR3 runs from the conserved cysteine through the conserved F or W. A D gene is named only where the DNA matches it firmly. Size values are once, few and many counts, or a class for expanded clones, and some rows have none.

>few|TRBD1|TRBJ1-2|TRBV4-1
CASSPYGTGLGYTF
TGCGCCAGCAGCCCGTACGGGACAGGGTTAGGCTACACCTTC
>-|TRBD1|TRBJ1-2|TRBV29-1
CSVEYLDRESLYGYTF
TGCAGCGTTGAGTATCTGGACAGGGAATCACTCTATGGCTACACCTTC
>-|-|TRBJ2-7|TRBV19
CASTLKGGTSYEQYF
TGTGCCAGTACCCTAAAAGGCGGGACGTCCTACGAGCAGTACTTC
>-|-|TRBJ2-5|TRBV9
CASSVGGQETQYF
TGTGCCAGCAGCGTAGGGGGCCAAGAGACCCAGTACTTC
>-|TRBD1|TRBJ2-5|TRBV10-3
CAISLGSGTGQETQYF
TGTGCCATCAGCCTAGGGTCGGGGACAGGTCAAGAGACCCAGTACTTC
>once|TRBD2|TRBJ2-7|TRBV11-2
CASSLGGGLSYEQYF
TGTGCCAGCAGCTTAGGCGGGGGTTTGTCCTACGAGCAGTACTTC
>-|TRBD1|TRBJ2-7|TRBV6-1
CASSEVGTGRTYEQYF
TGTGCCAGCAGTGAAGTGGGGACAGGGAGGACCTACGAGCAGTACTTC
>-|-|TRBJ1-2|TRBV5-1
CASSFGQGGSQGGYTF
TGCGCCAGCAGCTTCGGGCAGGGAGGTTCCCAAGGGGGCTACACCTTC
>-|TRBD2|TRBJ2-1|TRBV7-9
CASNPPLAGDNEQFF
TGTGCCAGCAACCCCCCCCTAGCGGGAGACAATGAGCAGTTCTTC
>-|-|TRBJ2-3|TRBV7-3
CASSLLGSTDTQYF
TGTGCCAGCAGCTTATTGGGCAGCACAGATACGCAGTATTTT